A single sample is the source of the 19 T cell receptor beta chains below, sequenced in a study of OX40 agonist ivuxolimab in advanced cancers. The method was immunoSEQ multiplex PCR; TCRdb's version includes in-frame clones alone and lacks a portion of them. The sample holds about 73,000 clones; approximately 92% are singletons and the top ten take under 10%. The input for sequencing was CD4+ or CD8+ T cells sorted from blood, taken in a trial of the OX40 agonist ivuxolimab. The receptors shown here come from an adult with an advanced solid tumor such as melanoma, head and neck, liver or kidney cancer.

This clone occurred once. Other DNA sequences in the sample encode the same CDR3. The chain links TRBV4-2 to TRBJ1-5; D is unresolved. Between the trimmed V and J ends, which lost 0 bases and 7 bases, there was a span of 13 bases. Germline CDR1 is LGHNA and CDR2 is YNFKEQ. The CDR3 length is 15 residues. Here the CDR3 reads CASSQEEALNQPQHF. Here the CDR3 DNA reads TGTGCCAGCAGCCAAGAGGAAGCCCTCAACCAGCCCCAGCATTTT.

The chain uses TRBV5-4 and TRBJ1-2; a weak D match, TRBD1 (6 bases). With 4 bases removed from V and 2 bases from J, the gap between germline ends came to 15 bases. The CDR3 has 15 residues. CDR1 and CDR2 (germline): SGHNT, YYREEE (reference sequence). CDR3 bases: TGTGCCAGCAGCCTGCCCGGACAGCTCAACTATGGCTACACCTTC. It specifies CASSLPGQLNYGYTF.

The chain carries TRBV7-9 and TRBJ1-6; the D is unclear. Trimming cost V 1 base and J 9 bases, with 13 bases left between them. The germline CDR1 and CDR2 sequences are SEHNR and FQNEAQ (reference sequence). This CDR3 region has 15 residues. The CDR3 DNA sequence: TGTGCCAGCAGCTTAGAGGAACGGGGAATTTCACCCCTCCACTTT. It specifies CASSLEERGISPLHF.

The chain links TRBV7-9 to TRBJ1-4; 11 positions agree with TRBD1. The V segment lost 5 bases and the J segment 2 bases; nucleotides outside the gene matches: 7. The germline V gene has CDR1 SEHNR and CDR2 FQNEAQ (reference sequence). This CDR3 has 17 residues. CDR3 in DNA: TGTGCCAGCAGCGATCGGACAGGGGGCGGGACTAATGAAAAACTGTTTTTT. This encodes CASSDRTGGGTNEKLFF.

The rearrangement joins TRBV12-5 to TRBJ2-7; TRBD1 matches at 9 bases. J gave up 2 bases and V 7 bases, and 9 bases lay outside the gene matches. This CDR3 has 15 residues. CDR1 LGHNT and CDR2 FRNRAP come from the germline V gene. The CDR3 spells CASVQDRGVAYEQYF. CDR3 bases: TGTGCTAGTGTGCAGGACAGGGGAGTCGCCTACGAGCAGTACTTC.

The chain links TRBV10-1 to TRBJ2-1, with unresolved D. Per germline, CDR1 WNHNN and CDR2 SYGVQD (reference sequence). The V gene lost 3 bases and the J gene lost 4 bases, with 7 bases spanning the gap. The CDR3 runs to 13 residues. This CDR3 is CASSDQEYNEQFF. As DNA, the CDR3 is TGCGCCAGCAGTGACCAAGAATACAATGAGCAGTTCTTC.

The chain carries TRBV10-2 and TRBJ1-6; D is perhaps TRBD1 (5 bases). The CDR3 extends over 12 amino acids. V lost 5 bases to trimming and J lost 9 bases, with 8 bases between them. Germline lookup yields CDR1 WSHSY and CDR2 SAAADI. CDR3 sequence: CASSTGGSPLHF. In DNA form, the CDR3 reads TGCGCCAGCAGTACGGGGGGTTCACCCCTCCACTTT.

The chain employs TRBV7-9 and TRBJ2-7; D may be TRBD1 or TRBD2 (6 bases each). V lost 7 bases and J lost 3, with 19 bases in between. Germline loops: CDR1 SEHNR, CDR2 FQNEAQ (reference sequence). CDR3 size: 15 residues. CDR3 coding DNA: TGTGCCAGCACTATAAGGGGGGCTAAGGTCTACGAGCAGTACTTC. Its translation is CASTIRGAKVYEQYF.

The CDR3: CASSSTLLAPLHF. Written as DNA, the CDR3 is TGTGCCAGCAGTTCGACCCTCTTGGCACCCCTCCACTTT. The chain combines TRBV7-3 with TRBJ1-6; D unresolved. The CDR3 is 13 amino acids. Germline V gene data show CDR1 as SGHTA and CDR2 as FQGTGA. Trimming stripped 6 bases from V and 11 bases from J, with 14 bases between.

This rearrangement joins TRBV7-9 to TRBJ1-1; D remains ambiguous. CDR1 is SEHNR, CDR2 FQNEAQ, per germline (reference sequence). This CDR3 spans 14 amino acids. The V end lost 1 base, the J end lost 5 bases, and 11 bases lay between the germline ends. The CDR3 DNA reads as TGTGCCAGCAGCTTAGGCCCAATGGGAACTGAAGCTTTCTTT. Translated, it gives CASSLGPMGTEAFF. Using reference TRBV7-9 and TRBJ1-1 for the parts outside the CDR3, the full variable domain is DTGVSQNPRHKITKRGQNVTFRCDPISEHNRLYWYRQTLGQGPEFLTYFQNEAQLEKSRLLSDRFSAERPKGSFSTLEIQRTEQGDSAMYLCASSLGPMGTEAFFGQGTRLTVV.

The chain's CDR3 is CASSLGTNSYEQYF. For the CDR3, the DNA is TGTGCCAGCAGCTTAGGTACCAACTCCTACGAGCAGTACTTC. The chain uses TRBV7-6 and TRBJ2-7; D is unclear. CDR1 SGHVS and CDR2 FNYEAQ come from the germline V gene. Between the trimmed V and J ends, which lost 1 base and 0 bases, there was a span of 7 bases. The CDR3 runs 14 residues. Based on the CDR3 plus reference TRBV7-6 and TRBJ2-7, the full variable domain is GAGVSQSPRYKVTKRGQDVALRCDPISGHVSLYWYRQALGQGPEFLTYFNYEAQQDKSGLPNDRFSAERPEGSISTLTIQRTEQRDSAMYRCASSLGTNSYEQYFGPGTRLTVT.

The chain combines TRBV27 with TRBJ2-7; TRBD2 is a possible D gene (5 bases). The CDR3 runs 13 residues. Trimming pared 5 bases from V and 4 bases from J, leaving 12 bases between. The germline V gene has CDR1 MNHEY and CDR2 SMNVEV (reference sequence). This CDR3 is CASSAGRTYEQYF. In DNA, the CDR3 is TGTGCCAGCAGTGCCGGACGGACTTACGAGCAGTACTTC.

This chain uses TRBV11-2 with TRBJ2-7, with D maybe TRBD1 (7 bases). Germline-derived CDR1 and CDR2 are SGHAT and FQNNGV. Trimming took off 6 bases at V and 4 bases at J, with 10 bases between the two ends. The CDR3 runs 12 residues. The CDR3 protein is CASSSGGYEQYF. The CDR3 DNA reads as TGTGCCAGCAGTTCAGGGGGGTACGAGCAGTACTTC.

J is TRBJ1-2 and V is TRBV5-6, with 8 bases that match TRBD1. CDR1 SGHDT and CDR2 YYEEEE come from the germline V gene. CDR3 length: 14 amino acids. Losses at the gene ends were 1 base for V and 3 bases for J; bases not matched to a gene: 2. CDR3 DNA sequence: TGTGCCAGCAGCTTGCAGGGGGCCGACTATGGCTACACCTTC. It codes for CASSLQGADYGYTF.

This clone has only one observation. The chain joins TRBV13 to TRBJ2-2; no clear D gene. The CDR3 sequence is 13 residues long. V was trimmed by 2 bases and J by 7 bases, leaving 8 bases between them. The V gene's germline CDR1 is PRHDT and CDR2 FYEKMQ (reference sequence). This chain's CDR3 is CASSLLAGGELFF. CDR3 nucleotides: TGTGCCAGCAGCTTACTCGCCGGCGGGGAGCTGTTTTTT.

CDR3 DNA sequence: TGTGCCAGTGCTCCCGGGAGCCTCTACGAGCAGTACTTC. Protein product: CASAPGSLYEQYF. The chain links TRBV19 to TRBJ2-7, with D possibly matching TRBD2 (6 bases). V lost 8 bases, J lost 3 bases, and 14 bases lay in between. The CDR3 is made up of 13 amino acids. Germline-derived CDR1 and CDR2 are LNHDA and SQIVND (reference sequence). Complete variable domain (other parts from reference TRBV19 and TRBJ2-7): DGGITQSPKYLFRKEGQNVTLSCEQNLNHDAMYWYRQDPGQGLRLIYYSQIVNDFQKGDIAEGYSVSREKKESFPLTVTSAQKNPTAFYLCASAPGSLYEQYFGPGTRLTVT.

As for this clone: Relative to the germline gene, one junction end is altered; a read error may explain this. The chain employs TRBV7-9 and TRBJ1-5; 8 bases map to TRBD1. CDR3 size: 14 residues. Germline V gene data show CDR1 as SEHNR and CDR2 as FQNEAQ (reference sequence). CDR3: CASTSGGWNQPRHF. The CDR3 DNA reads TGTGCCAGCACCTCAGGGGGCTGGAATCAGCCCCGGCATTTT.

In its sample, this clone was seen once. The chain couples TRBV4-3 to TRBJ2-7; 8 bases are a match to TRBD1. The CDR3 runs 13 residues. Germline assignment: CDR1 LGHNA and CDR2 YSLEER. V gave up 3 bases and J gave up 3 bases; unmatched junction bases: 1. CDR3: CASSQDRDYEQYF. CDR3 bases: TGCGCCAGCAGCCAGGACAGGGACTACGAGCAGTACTTC.

The V gene is TRBV7-9, the J gene TRBJ2-2; D ambiguous. V lost 2 bases and J lost 1, with 8 bases in between. The CDR3 contains 15 residues. The germline V gene has CDR1 SEHNR and CDR2 FQNEAQ (reference sequence). As DNA, the CDR3 is TGTGCCAGCAGCTTATCCAGTAAGAACACCGGGGAGCTGTTTTTT. Its protein product is CASSLSSKNTGELFF.